This TCR beta chain emerged from a study of T cell responses to AZD1222 COVID-19 vaccine. Study conclusions and caveats: Unmutated variant regions are reportedly the target of nearly half of TCRs that are spike-specific. Baseline serostatus was positive in only a handful of AZD1222 recipients. It should be noted that donors were predominantly white British and more often female, and clonal diversity was possibly underestimated.

In the case of this clone: The antigen is not known.

Here immunoSEQ multiplex PCR was the method, and the copy in TCRdb shows in-frame clones only, minus some. This table holds roughly 150,000 clones, 93% found once. In germline, CDR1 is SGHAT, CDR2 FQDESV (reference sequence). The CDR3 contains 16 residues. The V and J ends lost 4 bases and 2 bases, in that order; junction bases with no gene match: 6. Sequencing was performed on peripheral blood, taken on day 0 of AZD1222 vaccination. The sequence derives from an adult in good health. The chain employs TRBV11-1 and TRBJ2-2; 8 bases match TRBD1. The CDR3 is CASSSGTGGNTGELFF. The CDR3 nucleotides read TGTGCCAGCAGCTCCGGGACAGGTGGTAACACCGGGGAGCTGTTTTTT.